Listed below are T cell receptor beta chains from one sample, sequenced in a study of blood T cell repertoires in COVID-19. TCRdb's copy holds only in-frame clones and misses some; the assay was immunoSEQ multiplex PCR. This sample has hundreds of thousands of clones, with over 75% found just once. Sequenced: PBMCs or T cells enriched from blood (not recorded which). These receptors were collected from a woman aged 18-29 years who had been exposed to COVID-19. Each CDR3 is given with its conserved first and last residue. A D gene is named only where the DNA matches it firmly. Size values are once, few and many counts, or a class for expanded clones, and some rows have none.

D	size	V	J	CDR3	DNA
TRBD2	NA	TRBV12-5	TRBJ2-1	CASADRSGGARNEQFF	TGTGCTAGTGCCGACCGTAGCGGGGGGGCCCGGAATGAGCAGTTCTTC
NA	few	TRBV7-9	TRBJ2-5	CASAKSLETQYF	TGTGCCAGCGCTAAATCGTTAGAGACCCAGTACTTC
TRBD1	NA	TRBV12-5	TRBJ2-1	CASGLVPEGQGSIYEQFF	TGTGCTAGTGGTTTGGTACCCGAGGGACAGGGAAGTATCTATGAGCAGTTCTTC
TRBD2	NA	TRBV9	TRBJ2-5	CASSVGASGDQETQYF	TGTGCCAGCAGCGTAGGGGCTAGCGGGGACCAAGAGACCCAGTACTTC
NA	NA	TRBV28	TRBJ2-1	CASSLIGYNEQFF	TGTGCCAGCAGTTTGATCGGGTACAATGAGCAGTTCTTC
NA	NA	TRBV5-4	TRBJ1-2	CASSTKGQKAGYGYTF	TGTGCCAGCAGCACAAAGGGGCAGAAGGCCGGCTATGGCTACACCTTC
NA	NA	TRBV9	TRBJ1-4	CASSVGGPGREKLFF	TGTGCCAGCAGCGTAGGGGGGCCGGGCCGGGAAAAACTGTTTTTT
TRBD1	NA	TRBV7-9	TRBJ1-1	CASSHNRGLMNTEAFF	TGTGCCAGCAGCCACAACAGGGGGCTTATGAACACTGAAGCTTTCTTT
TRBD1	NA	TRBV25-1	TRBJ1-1	CASLIDRGYHTEAFF	TGTGCCAGCTTAATAGACAGGGGATATCACACTGAAGCTTTCTTT
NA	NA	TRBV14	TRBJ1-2	CASSPQGTGYTF	TGTGCCAGCAGCCCCCAGGGGACTGGCTACACCTTC
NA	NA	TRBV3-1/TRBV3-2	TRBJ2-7	CASSQVGEGRGHYTYEQYF	TGTGCCAGCAGCCAAGTGGGTGAAGGGAGGGGACACTACACCTACGAGCAGTACTTC
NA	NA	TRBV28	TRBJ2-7	CASSIGSQTYEQYF	TGTGCCAGCAGCATCGGGAGCCAGACCTACGAGCAGTACTTC
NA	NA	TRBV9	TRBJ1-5	CASGQGGSNQPQHF	TGTGCCAGCGGTCAAGGAGGAAGCAATCAGCCCCAGCATTTT
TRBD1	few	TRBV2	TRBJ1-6	CASSARGHSYNSPLHF	TGTGCCAGCAGTGCCAGGGGGCACTCCTATAATTCACCCCTCCACTTT
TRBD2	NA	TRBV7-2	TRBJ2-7	CASSSGLAPYEQYF	TGTGCCAGCAGCTCGGGACTAGCCCCCTACGAGCAGTACTTC
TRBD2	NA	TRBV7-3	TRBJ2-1	CASSGRAGGLSYNEQFF	TGTGCCAGCAGCGGGAGAGCGGGGGGCCTCTCCTACAATGAGCAGTTCTTC
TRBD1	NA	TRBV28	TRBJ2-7	CASSLWGQGYEQYF	TGTGCCAGCAGTTTATGGGGACAGGGATACGAGCAGTACTTC
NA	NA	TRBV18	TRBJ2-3	CASSPTQASTDTQYF	TGTGCCAGCTCCCCGACACAGGCAAGCACAGATACGCAGTATTTT
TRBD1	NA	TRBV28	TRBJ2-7	CASRQGAGNEQYF	TGTGCCAGCAGGCAGGGGGCGGGGAACGAGCAGTACTTC
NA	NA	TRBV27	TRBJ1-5	CASSLTQTNNQPQHF	TGTGCCAGCAGTTTGACACAAACGAATAATCAGCCCCAGCATTTT
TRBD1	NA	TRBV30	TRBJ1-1	CAWGGDSWNTEAFF	TGTGCCTGGGGAGGGGACAGTTGGAACACTGAAGCTTTCTTT
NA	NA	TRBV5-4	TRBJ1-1	CASSLMTDGVGGEAFF	TGTGCCAGCAGCTTGATGACAGATGGGGTTGGTGGTGAAGCTTTCTTT
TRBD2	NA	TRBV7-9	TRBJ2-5	CASSLVGLAGGETQYF	TGTGCCAGCAGCTTAGTCGGTCTAGCGGGGGGAGAGACCCAGTACTTC
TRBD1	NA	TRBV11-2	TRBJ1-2	CASSLSTGADYGYTF	TGTGCCAGCAGCTTATCGACAGGGGCAGACTATGGCTACACCTTC